The 8 T cell receptor beta chains reported below all come from one sample, sequenced in a study of CD8+ T cells in alopecia areata. The sequencing template was cDNA reverse transcribed from extracted RNA. TCRdb's copy holds only in-frame clones and misses some; the assay was immunoSEQ multiplex PCR. This sample has 90,000 to 130,000 clones, with around 59% found just once. The sample consisted of CD8+ T cells sorted from blood. The receptors originated from a human donor in good health.

By share, this clone ranks as medium-sized. The DNA for the CDR3 is TGTGCCAGCAGCTTAGAGCTAGGGCCAGATACGCAGTATTTT. This sequence encodes CASSLELGPDTQYF. The J gene is TRBJ2-3, the V gene TRBV7-2; no firm D call. Germline CDR1 is SGHTA and CDR2 is FQGNSA. The CDR3 is 14 amino acids. V was cut by 1 base and J by 4 bases, with 9 bases left in between.

This clone was seen a few times. The chain links TRBV15 to TRBJ2-5; TRBD2 aligns across 12 bases. The CDR3 has 15 amino acids. Germline V gene lookup returns CDR1 LNHNV and CDR2 YYDKDF (reference sequence). V gave up 3 bases and J gave up 5 bases; unmatched junction bases: 4. The DNA of the CDR3 is TGTGCCACCAGCAGCCTAGCGGGGGGGCAGGAGACCCAGTACTTC. The encoded protein is CATSSLAGGQETQYF.

The CDR3 region has the DNA TGTGCCAGTAGTACCGCCGGTGGAACGACCTACGAGCAGTACTTC. Its translation: CASSTAGGTTYEQYF. The chain is built from TRBV19 and TRBJ2-7; no clear D gene. V was pared by 4 bases and J by 2 bases, with 15 bases between. Germline CDR1 LNHDA, CDR2 SQIVND (reference sequence). The CDR3 is 15 amino acids.

The V call is TRBV28, the J call TRBJ2-7; the D gene could be TRBD1 or TRBD2 (6 bases each). The V end was cut by 1 base, the J end by 2 bases, with 18 bases between. The germline CDR1 and CDR2 sequences are MDHEN and SYDVKM. The CDR3 consists of 17 residues. CDR3 bases: TGTGCCAGCAGTTTATTTGTTGGAGGGGGAGAGACCTACGAGCAGTACTTC. Protein product: CASSLFVGGGETYEQYF.

V usage is TRBV27 and J usage is TRBJ2-7, with D possibly TRBD2 on 6 matching bases. Trimming shortened V by 5 bases and J by 2 bases, and 13 bases separated the two germline ends. This CDR3 region has 14 residues. Per germline, CDR1 MNHEY and CDR2 SMNVEV (reference sequence). CDR3 bases: TGTGCCAGCAGTAGAGGGACTCCCGCCTACGAGCAGTACTTC. This codes for CASSRGTPAYEQYF.

This chain uses TRBV4-2 with TRBJ2-1; 15 bases line up with TRBD2. Germline loops: CDR1 LGHNA, CDR2 YNFKEQ. With V trimmed by 4 bases and J by 3 bases, 7 bases remained unmatched. CDR3 length equals 18 residues. This CDR3 is CASSLIGTSGGIYNEQFF. As DNA, the CDR3 is TGTGCCAGCAGCCTGATAGGGACTAGCGGGGGGATCTACAATGAGCAGTTCTTC.

With regard to this clone: In the same sample, other DNA sequences code for this CDR3. The chain uses TRBV27 and TRBJ1-1; D call uncertain. CDR1 and CDR2 (germline): MNHEY, SMNVEV (reference sequence). CDR3 length: 13 amino acids. The V gene lost 2 bases and the J gene lost 4 bases, with 8 bases spanning the gap. This CDR3 reads CASSLGSGTEAFF. The CDR3 DNA reads TGTGCCAGCAGTTTAGGGTCTGGCACTGAAGCTTTCTTT.

This sequence joins TRBV7-9 and TRBJ2-1; tentative D call: TRBD1 (5 bases). V lost 5 bases, J lost 10 bases, and 12 bases lay in between. The CDR3 runs to 12 residues. Germline values: CDR1 SEHNR, CDR2 FQNEAQ (reference sequence). The CDR3 region is CASSHRGREQFF. For the CDR3, the DNA is TGTGCCAGCAGCCATAGGGGCAGGGAGCAGTTCTTC. Full variable domain (outside the CDR3, taken from reference TRBV7-9 and TRBJ2-1): DTGVSQNPRHKITKRGQNVTFRCDPISEHNRLYWYRQTLGQGPEFLTYFQNEAQLEKSRLLSDRFSAERPKGSFSTLEIQRTEQGDSAMYLCASSHRGREQFFGPGTRLTVL.